Ten or more counts support the clone carrying this T cell receptor beta chain. Trimming removed 6 bases from V and 4 bases from J; junction bases left unmatched: 8. This CDR3 has 13 amino acids. CDR1 and CDR2 from the germline V gene are SQVTM and ANQGSEA. Samples came from axillary lymph nodes draining the breast cancer. The record originates from a study of breast tumors, draining lymph nodes, adjacent tissues. Each CDR3 protein gets one entry after TCRdb re-called the multiplex PCR reads with MiXCR. In the table there are under 300,000 distinct CDR3 sequences, around 35% of which are singletons. This TCR came from a female donor with breast cancer. Some clones in this sample may be carry-over from other donors' samples. Input material: axillary lymph node tissue. This chain links TRBV29-1 with TRBJ1-2; 7 bases fit TRBD1. The CDR3 here is CSVRQGRSYGYTF. CDR3 bases: TGCAGCGTAAGACAGGGAAGGAGCTATGGCTACACCTTC.